The T cell receptor beta chain described here comes from a study of blood T cell repertoires in COVID-19. Sequencing used immunoSEQ multiplex PCR; TCRdb keeps in-frame clones, though not all of them. The table includes 150,000 to 190,000 clones, approximately 90% detected once. V was shortened by 0 bases and J by 9 bases, with 17 bases between the two germline ends. This CDR3 contains 15 residues. Germline values: CDR1 LGHNA, CDR2 YSLEER. The TCR was taken from a woman in her sixties or seventies with acute or convalescent COVID-19. The material sequenced was peripheral blood. This chain uses TRBV4-3 with TRBJ1-1; TRBD1 is a possible D gene (6 bases). CDR3: CASSQEWSGARKAFF. The CDR3 DNA sequence: TGCGCCAGCAGCCAAGAATGGTCAGGGGCCCGTAAAGCTTTCTTT.